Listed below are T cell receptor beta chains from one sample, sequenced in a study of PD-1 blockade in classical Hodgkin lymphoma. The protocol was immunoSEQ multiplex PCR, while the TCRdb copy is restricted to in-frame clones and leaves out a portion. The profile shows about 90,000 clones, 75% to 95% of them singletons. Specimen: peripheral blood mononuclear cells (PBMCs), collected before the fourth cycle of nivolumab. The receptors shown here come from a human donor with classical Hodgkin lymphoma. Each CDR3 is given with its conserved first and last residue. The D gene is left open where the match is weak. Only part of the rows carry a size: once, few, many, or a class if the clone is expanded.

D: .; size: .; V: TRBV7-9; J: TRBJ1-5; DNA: TGTGCCAGCAGCTTCGACAGAAATCAGCCCCAGCATTTT; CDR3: CASSFDRNQPQHF
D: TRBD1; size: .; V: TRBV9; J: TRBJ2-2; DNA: TGTGCCAGCAGCACGGGACAGGGGGCGACCGGGGAGCTGTTTTTT; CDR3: CASSTGQGATGELFF
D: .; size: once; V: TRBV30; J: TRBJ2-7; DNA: TGTGCCTGGAGCATACAGGGACACTCCTACGAGCAGTACTTC; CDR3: CAWSIQGHSYEQYF
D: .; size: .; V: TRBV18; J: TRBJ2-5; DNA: TGTGCCAGCTCCCACGGGACTTTGGAACAAGAGACCCAGTACTTC; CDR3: CASSHGTLEQETQYF
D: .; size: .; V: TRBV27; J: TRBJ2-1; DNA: TGTGCCAGCAGTCCAAGACCTCGGTGGGATGAGCAGTTCTTC; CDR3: CASSPRPRWDEQFF
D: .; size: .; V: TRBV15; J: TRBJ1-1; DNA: TGTGCCACCAGCACAATCTTGTCGGATACTGAAGCTTTCTTT; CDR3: CATSTILSDTEAFF
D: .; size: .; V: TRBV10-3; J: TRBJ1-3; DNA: TGTGCCATGGCCGCGTATGGGAGCTGGGGGGGAAACACCATATATTTT; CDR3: CAMAAYGSWGGNTIYF
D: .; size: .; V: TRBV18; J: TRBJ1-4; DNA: TGTGCCAGCTCACCTAGGACAGCAACTAATGAAAAACTGTTTTTT; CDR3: CASSPRTATNEKLFF
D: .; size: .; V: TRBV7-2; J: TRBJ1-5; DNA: TGTGCCAGCAGCTTATTCACAGGGAGGAGCAATCAGCCCCAGCATTTT; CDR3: CASSLFTGRSNQPQHF
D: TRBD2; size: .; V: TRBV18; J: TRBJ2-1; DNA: TGTGCCAGCTCAGCTAGCGGGGGGCTCGATGAGCAGTTCTTC; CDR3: CASSASGGLDEQFF
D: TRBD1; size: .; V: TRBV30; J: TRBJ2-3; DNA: TGTGCCTGGAGTGCCTCTCGGACAGGGACAACCCTCTCTAGCACAGATACGCAGTATTTT; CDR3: CAWSASRTGTTLSSTDTQYF
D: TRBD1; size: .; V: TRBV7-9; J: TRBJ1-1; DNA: TGTGCCAGCAGCTTATCCTCAGGGGGTGTCATGAACACTGAAGCTTTCTTT; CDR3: CASSLSSGGVMNTEAFF
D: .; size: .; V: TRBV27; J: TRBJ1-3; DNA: TGTGCCAGCAGTTCAGAGTTCAACTCTGGAAACACCATATATTTT; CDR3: CASSSEFNSGNTIYF
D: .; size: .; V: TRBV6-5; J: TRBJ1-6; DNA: TGTGCCAGCAGTCTTCCGAGCTCCTATAATTCACCCCTCCACTTT; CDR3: CASSLPSSYNSPLHF
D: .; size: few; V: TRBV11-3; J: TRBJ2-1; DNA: TGTGCCAGCAGCTTAAGGGGGGCTGGGAATGAGCAGTTCTTC; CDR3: CASSLRGAGNEQFF
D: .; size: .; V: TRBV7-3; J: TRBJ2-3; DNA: TGTGCCAGCAGCTTAAGGCCCCCCGCTGGTAGTACGCAGTATTTT; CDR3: CASSLRPPAGSTQYF
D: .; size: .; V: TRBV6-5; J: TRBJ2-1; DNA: TGTGCCAGCTCGCGGGACAACAATGAGCAGTTCTTC; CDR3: CASSRDNNEQFF
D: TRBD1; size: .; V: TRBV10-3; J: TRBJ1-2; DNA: TGTGCCAGTCGACAGGGGGCGCAGGGCGCTAACTATGGCTACACCTTC; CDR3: CASRQGAQGANYGYTF
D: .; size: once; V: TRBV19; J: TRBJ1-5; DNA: TGTGCCAGTAGTATTCTGGGCTCCGGGAGCAATCAGCCCCAGCATTTT; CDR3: CASSILGSGSNQPQHF
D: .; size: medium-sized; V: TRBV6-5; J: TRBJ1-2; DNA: TGTGCCAGCAGTCTTACAGGCACTAACTATGGCTACACCTTC; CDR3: CASSLTGTNYGYTF
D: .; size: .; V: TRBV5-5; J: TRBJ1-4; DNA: TGTGCCAGCAGCTTAGACCGATCTGCAACTAATGAAAAACTGTTTTTT; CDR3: CASSLDRSATNEKLFF
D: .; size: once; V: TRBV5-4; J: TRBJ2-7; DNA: TGTGCCAGCAGCTTAAGCAGGGTCCACGAGCAGTACTTC; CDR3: CASSLSRVHEQYF
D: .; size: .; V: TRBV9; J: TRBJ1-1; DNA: TGTGCCAGCAGCGTAGTGCCCGGGGGAAACACTGAAGCTTTCTTT; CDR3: CASSVVPGGNTEAFF
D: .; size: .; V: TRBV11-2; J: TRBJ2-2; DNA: TGTGCCAGCAGCTTAGCGGCCGGGGAGCTGTTTTTT; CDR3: CASSLAAGELFF
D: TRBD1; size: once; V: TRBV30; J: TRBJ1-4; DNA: TGTGCCTGGAGCTCGGGACAGAGTAATGAAAAACTGTTTTTT; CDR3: CAWSSGQSNEKLFF
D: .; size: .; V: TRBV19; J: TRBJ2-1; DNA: TGTGCCAGTAGGAGGGTGGGCAATGAGCAGTTCTTC; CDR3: CASRRVGNEQFF
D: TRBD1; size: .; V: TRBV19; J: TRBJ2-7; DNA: TGTGCCAGTAGTATAGAGACAGGGGGCCGTGAGCAGTACTTC; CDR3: CASSIETGGREQYF
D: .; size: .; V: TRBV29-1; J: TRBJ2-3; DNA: TGCAGCGTTGACAGGACACGAGGCCCAGATACGCAGTATTTT; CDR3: CSVDRTRGPDTQYF
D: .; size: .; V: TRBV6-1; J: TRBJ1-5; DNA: TGTGCCAGCAGCGCGGACAGCCCACGGCATTTT; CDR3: CASSADSPRHF
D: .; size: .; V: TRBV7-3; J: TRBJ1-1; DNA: TGTGCCAGCAGCTTAAGCTCGATGAACACTGAAGCTTTCTTT; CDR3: CASSLSSMNTEAFF
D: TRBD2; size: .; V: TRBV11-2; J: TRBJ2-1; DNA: TGTGCCAGCAGCTCCGGACTAGCGGGCTATGAGCAGTTCTTC; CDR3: CASSSGLAGYEQFF
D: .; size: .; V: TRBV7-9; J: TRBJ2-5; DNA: TGTGCCAGCAGCTTCGCTAGAACCCAAGAGACCCAGTACTTC; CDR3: CASSFARTQETQYF
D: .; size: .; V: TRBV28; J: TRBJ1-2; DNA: TGTGCCAGCAGCTCGGGGGCCGTGACTCGGGGCTACACCTTC; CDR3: CASSSGAVTRGYTF
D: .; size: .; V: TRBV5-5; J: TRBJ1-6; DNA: TGTGCCAGCAGCTTGGCAGAGCCACCCCTCCACTTT; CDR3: CASSLAEPPLHF
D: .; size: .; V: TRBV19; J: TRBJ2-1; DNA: TGTGCCAGTAGTATTAGGGTCGATGAGCAGTTCTTC; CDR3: CASSIRVDEQFF
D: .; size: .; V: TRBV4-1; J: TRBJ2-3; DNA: TGCGCCAGCAGCCAAGGAAGAGATACGCAGTATTTT; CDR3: CASSQGRDTQYF
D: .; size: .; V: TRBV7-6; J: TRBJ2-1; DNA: TGTGCCAGCAGCTTAGGGGGGAGCGTTGCCTACAATGAGCAGTTCTTC; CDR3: CASSLGGSVAYNEQFF
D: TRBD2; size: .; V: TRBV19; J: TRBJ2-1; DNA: TGTGCCAGTAGTATAGGAACGGGGGGGCGGCATGAGCAGTTCTTC; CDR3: CASSIGTGGRHEQFF
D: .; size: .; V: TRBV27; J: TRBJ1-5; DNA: TGTGCCAGCAGTTCCCCCGGGTTGCCCCAGCATTTT; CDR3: CASSSPGLPQHF
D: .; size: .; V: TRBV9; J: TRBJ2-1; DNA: TGTGCCAGCAGCGTAGAGCTGTACAATGAGCAGTTCTTC; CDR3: CASSVELYNEQFF
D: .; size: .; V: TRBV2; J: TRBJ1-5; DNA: TGTGCCAGCAGATGGGCCCTTGACCAGCCCCAGCATTTT; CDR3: CASRWALDQPQHF
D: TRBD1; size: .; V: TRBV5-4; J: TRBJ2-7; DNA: TGTGCCAGCAGCGCGCCCGGGACAGGGGCCGAGCAGTACTTC; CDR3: CASSAPGTGAEQYF
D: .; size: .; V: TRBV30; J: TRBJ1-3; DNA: TGTGCCTGGAGTGTCGGCAAGACAGGTTCTGGAAACACCATATATTTT; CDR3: CAWSVGKTGSGNTIYF
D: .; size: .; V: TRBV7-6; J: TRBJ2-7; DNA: TGTGCCAGCAGCTACGTTTCCGAACAGGTCCACGAGCAGTACTTC; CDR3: CASSYVSEQVHEQYF
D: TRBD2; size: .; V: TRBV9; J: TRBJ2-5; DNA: TGTGCCAGCAGCGAGGCCCTCGGGACTAGCCAAGAGACCCAGTACTTC; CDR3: CASSEALGTSQETQYF
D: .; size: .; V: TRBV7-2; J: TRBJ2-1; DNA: TGTGCCAGCAGCTTAATCGGCCTAGCTGCCAATGAGCAGTTCTTC; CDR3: CASSLIGLAANEQFF
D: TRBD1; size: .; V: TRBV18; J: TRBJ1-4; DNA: TGTGCCAGCTCGCCCTACGCCGGGACAGTTAATGAAAAACTGTTTTTT; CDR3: CASSPYAGTVNEKLFF
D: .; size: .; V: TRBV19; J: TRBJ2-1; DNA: TGTGCCAGTAATCAGGGGGGCAATGAGCAGTTCTTC; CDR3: CASNQGGNEQFF
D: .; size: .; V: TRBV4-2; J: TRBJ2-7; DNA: TGTGCCAGCAGGCCACCGAGCTCCTACGAGCAGTACTTC; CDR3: CASRPPSSYEQYF
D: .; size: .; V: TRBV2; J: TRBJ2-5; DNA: TGTGCCAGCGACGGAAGGAAGACCCAGTACTTC; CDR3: CASDGRKTQYF
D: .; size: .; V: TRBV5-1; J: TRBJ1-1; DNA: TGCGCCAGCAGCTTGGAGTTTGTGGTGACTGAAGCTTTCTTT; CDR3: CASSLEFVVTEAFF
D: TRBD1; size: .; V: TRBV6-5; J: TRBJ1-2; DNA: TGTGCCAGCAGTTACCTCGGACAGGGGTATGGCTACACCTTC; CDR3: CASSYLGQGYGYTF
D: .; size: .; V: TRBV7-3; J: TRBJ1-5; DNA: TGTGCCAGCAGCTTGGGAGGGGATGGCCAGCCCCAGCATTTT; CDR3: CASSLGGDGQPQHF
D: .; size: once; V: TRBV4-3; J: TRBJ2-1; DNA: TGCGCCAGCAGCCAAGATCACGGGGTTCGCTACAATGAGCAGTTCTTC; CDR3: CASSQDHGVRYNEQFF